The subject of this entry is one TCR beta chain. In this sample, this clonotype turned up a few times. This clone's antigen is unknown. This may come from a read error, since a much larger clone is one base off. This sample is drawn from a study of T cells generated in artificial thymic organoids (TCRdb year 2017). Regarding the complete study: The study compared TCR alpha and beta CDR3 repertoires of CD8 single positive T cells derived from in vitro artificial thymic organoids with the repertoires of thymic and peripheral blood naive CD8 T cells. The repertoire sequencing data shown were described as representative of three independent experiments.

From the cysteine through the phenylalanine, the CDR3 covers 16 amino acids. Only the CDR3 portion is preserved as DNA: 48 bases, with reading frame beginning at the first base. Trimming takes 11 bases off V and 0 bases off J; junction bases not matched to a gene: 15. CDR1 and CDR2 are read off the germline V gene as MNHEY and SVGAGI. To build the artificial thymic organoids, human HSPCs were aggregated with MS5 murine stromal cells that had been transduced with human DLL1, and the aggregates were cultured at an air-liquid interface. Organoids were seeded with FACS-purified CD34+CD3- hematopoietic stem and progenitor cells depleted of residual T cells. Serum-free RB27 medium, consisting of RPMI 1640 supplemented with B27, FLT3L, IL-7 and ascorbic acid, was used for organoid culture. Before RNA extraction, CD3+TCRalphabeta+CD8 single positive T cells from organoids and thymus were sorted by FACS. For each sample, the RNeasy Micro kit was used to purify total RNA from around 40,000 to 200,000 sorted cells, and RNA quality was checked on an Agilent RNA 6000 Nano chip.

Findings and caveats that apply to the study as a whole: CD8 single positive T cells derived from organoids showed physiological TCR clonotype diversity comparable to the diversity seen in thymic and blood naive CD8 T cells. Organoid-derived T cells did not show skewed Valpha or Vbeta usage, which argues against unconventional lineages or clonal expansions being dominant.

TCRalpha and TCRbeta libraries were amplified in separate semi-nested PCR reactions using Advantage 2 and reverse primers located in the TRAC or TRBC constant regions. First-strand cDNA synthesis used between about 3.5 and 500 ng of total RNA. TCR cDNA libraries were generated by 5'-RACE using the SMARTer PCR cDNA Synthesis kit, with a poly-dT primer for first-strand synthesis. Semi-nested constant-region reverse primers carried 5-nucleotide sample-specific barcodes, and products were cleaned with the Zymo DNA Clean and Concentrator-5 kit. Up to ten barcoded samples were pooled, ligated to Illumina adaptors and sequenced as 2 x 150 bp paired-end reads on an Illumina MiSeq. Processing in the source paper ran as follows. Demultiplexed reads were aligned using BLAT against a custom library containing all human TRAV, TRAJ, TRBV, TRBD and TRBJ combinations from IMGT. The best BLAT hits were picked using pslCDnaFilter (-maxAligns=1, -ignoreIntrons), and custom Perl scripts were used to calculate clonotype frequencies. Using fastp at Q25 and MiXCR, TCRdb reprocessed the public reads and kept productive beta chains. Each entry is one CDR3 protein sequence, shown with its most common DNA and genes. The V and J calls and clone size come from TCRdb's table, not from the authors' own analysis. The sample includes under 7,000 distinct CDR3 sequences, with around a quarter observed a single time. Approximately 3% of the sample comes from the top ten.

The chain is assembled from TRBV6-5 and TRBJ2-7, with 8 junctional bases fitting TRBD1. The source material was naive CD8+ T cells grown in artificial thymic organoids from cord blood stem and progenitor cells. Reading the label with the study, this specimen's cell subset or site is: CD3+TCRalphabeta+CD8SP T cells; for blood, CD45RO-CCR7+ naive CD8+ T cells. This clonotype originated in a human donor who gave cord blood stem cells for thymic organoid culture, a cardiac surgery patient who gave postnatal thymus, or a blood donor (not recorded which). The CDR3 in this case is CACNPKRTGHSYEQYF. The nucleotide sequence reads as follows: TGTGCCTGCAATCCCAAGAGGACAGGGCACTCCTACGAGCAGTACTTC.